Listed below are T cell receptor beta chains from one sample, sequenced in a study of OX40 agonist ivuxolimab in advanced cancers. Measured with immunoSEQ multiplex PCR; TCRdb has only the in-frame clones, and not every one. The data hold tens of thousands of clones, with 70% to 90% observed a single time. Source: CD4+ or CD8+ T cells sorted from blood, taken in a trial of the OX40 agonist ivuxolimab. The receptors derive from an adult with an advanced solid tumor such as melanoma, head and neck, liver or kidney cancer. Each CDR3 is given with its conserved first and last residue. The D gene is left open where the match is weak. Clone size is stated in some rows and not others, as once, few, many or a class when expanded.

abundance: once
j_gene: TRBJ2-3
d_gene: .
v_gene: TRBV5-4
CDR3nt: TGTGCCAGCAGCTTGGGTTTGACACCTACCACAGATACGCAGTATTTT
CDR3aa: CASSLGLTPTTDTQYF

abundance: .
j_gene: TRBJ1-1
d_gene: .
v_gene: TRBV11-2
CDR3nt: TGTGCCAGCAGCTTATTTCCGGTTGGCACTGAAGCTTTCTTT
CDR3aa: CASSLFPVGTEAFF

abundance: .
j_gene: TRBJ2-2
d_gene: TRBD2
v_gene: TRBV10-3
CDR3nt: TGTGCCATCAGTAAGGGACTAGCGGGAGGAAACACCGGGGAGCTGTTTTTT
CDR3aa: CAISKGLAGGNTGELFF

abundance: .
j_gene: TRBJ2-7
d_gene: .
v_gene: TRBV11-2
CDR3nt: TGTGCCAGCAGCACCACGCGAACGGGAATTTCCTACGAGCAGTACTTC
CDR3aa: CASSTTRTGISYEQYF

abundance: .
j_gene: TRBJ1-5
d_gene: TRBD1
v_gene: TRBV2
CDR3nt: TGTGCCAGCAGTGCTCAGGGGGTTGTCGGCCAGCCCCAGCATTTT
CDR3aa: CASSAQGVVGQPQHF

abundance: .
j_gene: TRBJ1-5
d_gene: .
v_gene: TRBV5-1
CDR3nt: TGCGCCAGCAGCTTCGGTCCTGGAGGTGGCAATCAGCCCCAGCATTTT
CDR3aa: CASSFGPGGGNQPQHF

abundance: once
j_gene: TRBJ2-3
d_gene: TRBD1
v_gene: TRBV7-9
CDR3nt: TGTGCCAGCAGCCCTCCCCCCCAACAGGGGCCTAGCACAGATACGCAGTATTTT
CDR3aa: CASSPPPQQGPSTDTQYF

abundance: few
j_gene: TRBJ1-4
d_gene: .
v_gene: TRBV5-8
CDR3nt: TGTGCCAGCAGGGTTAGGATGAATGAAAAACTGTTTTTT
CDR3aa: CASRVRMNEKLFF

abundance: .
j_gene: TRBJ2-1
d_gene: .
v_gene: TRBV18
CDR3nt: TGTGCCAGCTCACCACCGAGCGGCAGTTACAATGAGCAGTTCTTC
CDR3aa: CASSPPSGSYNEQFF

abundance: .
j_gene: TRBJ1-4
d_gene: .
v_gene: TRBV18
CDR3nt: TGTGCCAGCTCACCAGGGGCCCGAGAAAAACTGTTTTTT
CDR3aa: CASSPGAREKLFF

abundance: once
j_gene: TRBJ2-7
d_gene: TRBD2
v_gene: TRBV5-6
CDR3nt: TGTGCCAGCAGCGGGAGCGGGAGGGCCTCGGGGGAGCAGTACTTC
CDR3aa: CASSGSGRASGEQYF

abundance: .
j_gene: TRBJ2-3
d_gene: TRBD2
v_gene: TRBV9
CDR3nt: TGTGCCAGCAGCACCCGGCTAGCGGGAGGCCGAGATACGCAGTATTTT
CDR3aa: CASSTRLAGGRDTQYF

abundance: .
j_gene: TRBJ2-4
d_gene: .
v_gene: TRBV2
CDR3nt: TGTGCCAGCAGTCCACCCGCCGGCAGGGTCAACATTCAGTACTTC
CDR3aa: CASSPPAGRVNIQYF

abundance: .
j_gene: TRBJ2-1
d_gene: TRBD1
v_gene: TRBV2
CDR3nt: TGTGCCAGCAGGATAGACAGGGACAATGAGCAGTTCTTC
CDR3aa: CASRIDRDNEQFF

abundance: .
j_gene: TRBJ2-1
d_gene: .
v_gene: TRBV2
CDR3nt: TGTGCCAGCAGTGGTCTAGAGGGCAATGAGCAGTTCTTC
CDR3aa: CASSGLEGNEQFF

abundance: few
j_gene: TRBJ2-7
d_gene: .
v_gene: TRBV5-4
CDR3nt: TGTGCCAGCAGCTTAGCGCTCACCTACGAGCAGTACTTC
CDR3aa: CASSLALTYEQYF

abundance: .
j_gene: TRBJ1-4
d_gene: .
v_gene: TRBV25-1
CDR3nt: TGTGCCAGCAGTGACACCCTCGACAGTTTCGCAACTAATGAAAAACTGTTTTTT
CDR3aa: CASSDTLDSFATNEKLFF

abundance: .
j_gene: TRBJ2-7
d_gene: .
v_gene: TRBV7-3
CDR3nt: TGTGCCAGCAGCTTAGCCGGTGGCGGCTACGAGCAGTACTTC
CDR3aa: CASSLAGGGYEQYF

abundance: .
j_gene: TRBJ2-2
d_gene: .
v_gene: TRBV4-1
CDR3nt: TGCGCCAGCAGCCCTGGAAGTCTTCTAAACACCGGGGAGCTGTTTTTT
CDR3aa: CASSPGSLLNTGELFF

abundance: few
j_gene: TRBJ1-4
d_gene: TRBD1
v_gene: TRBV2
CDR3nt: TGTGCCAGCAGTGTGGGGACAGGGGGTGAAAAACTGTTTTTT
CDR3aa: CASSVGTGGEKLFF

abundance: .
j_gene: TRBJ1-3
d_gene: .
v_gene: TRBV28
CDR3nt: TGTGCCAGCAGTTTAGCCGGAAACACCATATATTTT
CDR3aa: CASSLAGNTIYF

abundance: .
j_gene: TRBJ2-1
d_gene: TRBD2
v_gene: TRBV5-1
CDR3nt: TGCGCCAGCAGCTACCGACTAGCGGGAGCTTACAATGAGCAGTTCTTC
CDR3aa: CASSYRLAGAYNEQFF